Following are 14 T cell receptor beta chains from one sample sequenced in a study of T cell repertoires in cytomegalovirus infection. TCRdb fed the reads into MiXCR, producing one record per CDR3 protein. The sample yields about 360,000 distinct CDR3 sequences, roughly 18% seen once. Sequencing input: PBMCs. The receptors come from a human donor in good health (CMV status not recorded). Some clones in this sample may be carry-over from other donors' samples.

In its sample, this clonotype was seen a few times. V and J are TRBV12-3 or TRBV12-4 and TRBJ2-7, with D possibly being TRBD2 (6 bases). The CDR3 has 15 amino acids. The V and J ends lost 6 bases and 7 bases respectively, with 22 bases between them. The CDR3 DNA reads as TGTGCCAGCAGCCCCGGGGGAGCTAGGCTACCAGAGCAGTACTTC. It codes for CASSPGGARLPEQYF.

This clonotype was counted once. The chain joins TRBV19 to TRBJ2-1; no clear D gene. Trimming took 3 bases from V and 5 from J, leaving 8 bases between them. Per the germline V gene, CDR1 is LNHDA and CDR2 is SQIVND (reference sequence). The CDR3 covers 13 residues. Written as DNA, the CDR3 is TGTGCCAGTAGTATTGCCCCCAACAATGAGCAGTTCTTC. Protein: CASSIAPNNEQFF.

Comments on this clonotype: The junction differs from germline at one of its ends, possibly a read error. The chain combines TRBV11-2 with TRBJ2-3; 7 bases match TRBD2. Germline V CDR1 and CDR2: SGHAT, FQNNGV. The CDR3 is made up of 15 amino acids. CDR3 residues: CASSFRDYSTGTQYF. The CDR3 DNA follows: TGTGCCAGCAGCTTCCGGGACTACAGCACAGGTACGCAGTATTTT.

This clonotype was recorded at least ten times. This chain links TRBV6-1 with TRBJ1-1; no clear D gene. V lost 2 bases and J lost 8, with 9 bases in between. From germline, CDR1 is MNHNS and CDR2 SASEGT. The CDR3 spans 12 residues. CDR3 nucleotides: TGTGCCAGCAGTGAATGGGCGTCGGAAGCTTTCTTT. This sequence encodes CASSEWASEAFF.

The V gene is TRBV30, the J gene TRBJ2-7; possible D gene TRBD2, 7 bases. V was pared by 0 bases and J by 2 bases, with 8 bases between. The CDR3 is 13 residues long. Germline lookup yields CDR1 GTSNPN and CDR2 SVGIG (reference sequence). CDR3 DNA: TGTGCCTGGAGTGTCGGGGGGCCCTACGAGCAGTACTTC. This translates into CAWSVGGPYEQYF.

In its sample, this clonotype was seen many times. This chain uses TRBV4-1 with TRBJ1-3; D ambiguous. The germline V gene encodes CDR1 MGHRA and CDR2 YSYEKL. Trimming removed 0 bases from V and 0 bases from J, with 9 bases in between. CDR3 length: 16 residues. The CDR3: CASSQELQSSGNTIYF. The DNA of the CDR3 is TGCGCCAGCAGCCAAGAACTTCAGAGCTCTGGAAACACCATATATTTT.

This clonotype was seen a handful of times. V and J are TRBV14 and TRBJ2-1; tentatively, D is TRBD2 (5 bases). CDR1 is SGHDN and CDR2 is FVKESK in the germline V gene. The length of the CDR3 is 16 residues. The ends were cut back, 0 bases at V and 5 bases at J, with 14 bases in the middle. DNA of the CDR3: TGTGCCAGCAGCCAAGATATGAGAGGGCCGCACAATGAGCAGTTCTTC. Its translation: CASSQDMRGPHNEQFF.

J is TRBJ2-1 and V is TRBV3-1, with D maybe TRBD2 (6 bases). Between the trimmed V and J ends, which lost 4 bases and 3 bases, there was a span of 16 bases. CDR1 is LGHDT and CDR2 is YNNKEL in the germline V gene (reference sequence). This CDR3 is built from 16 residues. As DNA, the CDR3 is TGTGCCAGCAGCCTTACCGGGACTCGACACTACAATGAGCAGTTCTTC. Translated, it gives CASSLTGTRHYNEQFF.

This clonotype was detected ten times or more. This chain joins TRBV7-9 and TRBJ1-2; D is unclear. This CDR3 contains 14 residues. CDR1 SEHNR and CDR2 FQNEAQ come from the germline V gene (reference sequence). The germline V and J ends were trimmed by 5 bases and 1 base, with 11 bases remaining between them. CDR3 protein: CASSPQRINYGYTF. CDR3 nucleotides: TGTGCCAGCAGCCCCCAGCGGATTAACTATGGCTACACCTTC.

The count of this clonotype is one. The chain has TRBV29-1 and TRBJ2-3; a possible D gene is TRBD2 (6 bases). The CDR3 consists of 13 residues. V lost 4 bases, J lost 2 bases, and 10 bases lay in between. Germline lookup yields CDR1 SQVTM and CDR2 ANQGSEA. The CDR3 is CSVAILATDTQYF. In DNA, the CDR3 is TGCAGCGTTGCGATACTAGCCACAGATACGCAGTATTTT.

This clonotype was found many times. CDR3 protein: CASSEGGLINQPQHF. CDR3 DNA sequence: TGCGCCAGCAGTGAGGGGGGACTTATCAATCAGCCCCAGCATTTT. The chain joins TRBV10-2 to TRBJ1-5, with a weak D call TRBD1 (5 bases). The CDR3 contains 15 residues. CDR1 and CDR2 from the germline V gene are WSHSY and SAAADI. V was shortened by 2 bases and J by 3 bases, with 11 bases between the two germline ends.

This clonotype was seen repeatedly, ten times or more. V is TRBV7-2 and J is TRBJ2-3, with 10 bases that match TRBD2. Looked up from germline, CDR1 is SGHTA and CDR2 is FQGNSA. There are 15 residues in the CDR3. V dropped 5 bases and J dropped 2; count of bases not matched to a gene: 4. In DNA, the CDR3 is TGTGCCAGCAGCCGAACTAGCGGGGCCACAGATACGCAGTATTTT. The encoded protein is CASSRTSGATDTQYF.

This clonotype was counted many times. At one boundary the junction diverges from the germline segment, which might be a read error. V is TRBV7-9 and J is TRBJ1-1; the D is unclear. Looked up from germline, CDR1 is SEHNR and CDR2 is FQNEAQ (reference sequence). CDR3 length: 13 amino acids. CDR3 region: CASSSRVNTGAFF. The CDR3 DNA follows: TGTGCCAGCAGCTCAAGAGTGAACACTGGAGCTTTCTTT.

The J gene is TRBJ2-2, the V gene TRBV4-2; D not certain. This CDR3 region has 14 residues. The V gene lost 1 base and the J gene lost 1 base, with 4 bases spanning the gap. Germline V gene sequence: CDR1 LGHNA, CDR2 YNFKEQ. CDR3 DNA: TGTGCCAGCAGCCAAGTGCGGAACACCGGGGAGCTGTTTTTT. It translates to CASSQVRNTGELFF.